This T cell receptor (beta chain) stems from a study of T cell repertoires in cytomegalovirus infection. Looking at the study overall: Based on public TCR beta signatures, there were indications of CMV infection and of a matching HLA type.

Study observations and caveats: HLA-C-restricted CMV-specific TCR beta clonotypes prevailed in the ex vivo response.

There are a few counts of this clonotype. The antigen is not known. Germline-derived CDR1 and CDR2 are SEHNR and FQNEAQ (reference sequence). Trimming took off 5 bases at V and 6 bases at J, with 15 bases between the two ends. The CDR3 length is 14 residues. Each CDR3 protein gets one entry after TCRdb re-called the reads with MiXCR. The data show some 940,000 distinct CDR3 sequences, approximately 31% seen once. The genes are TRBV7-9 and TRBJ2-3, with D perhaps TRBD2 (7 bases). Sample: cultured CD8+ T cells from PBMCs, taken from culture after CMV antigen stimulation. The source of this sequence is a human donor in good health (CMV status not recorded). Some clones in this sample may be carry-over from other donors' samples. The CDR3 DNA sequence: TGTGCCAGCAGCCTCCTCGGGGGGCATGATACGCAGTATTTT. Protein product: CASSLLGGHDTQYF.